Shown below are 6 T cell receptor beta chains from a single sample sequenced in a study of blood T cells in healthy people across ages. Through a sample-barcoded 5' primer and a J-beta primer mix, a second PCR was run for roughly 7 to 11 cycles. TCRdb called the 5' RACE reads again in MiXCR, with one record for every CDR3 protein. This sample has about 680,000 distinct CDR3 sequences, with around 49% found just once. The specimen sequenced was blood. All receptors come from a woman aged 55-69 years in good health.

This clonotype was counted a few times. This rearrangement joins TRBV7-2 to TRBJ2-6, with D hard to call. V lost 4 bases and J 0 bases, leaving 7 bases between the germline ends. Germline V CDR1 and CDR2: SGHTA, FQGNSA. The CDR3 is 15 residues long. The CDR3 here is CASSYTSSGANVLTF. CDR3 nucleotide sequence: TGTGCCAGCAGCTACACATCCTCTGGGGCCAACGTCCTGACTTTC.

The V gene is TRBV20-1, the J gene TRBJ2-1; TRBD2 aligns across 12 bases. The CDR3 is 17 residues long. The V segment lost 0 bases and the J segment 1 base; nucleotides outside the gene matches: 4. The germline CDR1 and CDR2 sequences are DFQATT and SNEGSKA (reference sequence). The CDR3 region has the DNA TGCAGTGCTAGAGAAACTAGCGGGAGGATATCCTACAATGAGCAGTTCTTC. Residues: CSARETSGRISYNEQFF.

Remarks on this clonotype: At one of its ends the junction is not consistent with the germline gene, which may arise from a read error. The chain couples TRBV7-7 to TRBJ2-1; 11 bases line up with TRBD2. The CDR3 has 19 amino acids. Per germline, CDR1 SSHAT and CDR2 FNYEAQ (reference sequence). The CDR3, as DNA: TGTGCTAGCAGCGTAGGGTTGCTAGCGGGGGGTAGCTCCTACAATGAGCAGTTCTTC. It encodes CASSVGLLAGGSSYNEQFF.

The chain recombines TRBV29-1 with TRBJ2-5, with D perhaps given as TRBD1 or TRBD2 (5 bases each). The germline V gene has CDR1 SQVTM and CDR2 ANQGSEA. Deletions cut 8 bases from V and 3 bases from J, with 13 bases between. The CDR3 length is 12 residues. CDR3 region: CSTRDGEETQYF. CDR3 sequence (DNA): TGCAGCACCCGGGACGGCGAAGAGACCCAGTACTTC. Supplemented by reference TRBV29-1 and TRBJ2-5, the full variable domain reads SAVISQKPSRDICQRGTSLTIQCQVDSQVTMMFWYRQQPGQSLTLIATANQGSEATYESGFVIDKFPISRPNLTFSTLTVSNMSPEDSSIYLCSTRDGEETQYFGPGTRLLVL.

V and J are TRBV28 and TRBJ1-4, with 10 bases aligning to TRBD1. The CDR3 runs 15 residues. Trimming took 5 bases from V and 8 from J; bases not matched to a gene: 8. Per germline, CDR1 MDHEN and CDR2 SYDVKM. The CDR3 spells CASSPPGQGTEKLFF. CDR3 DNA: TGTGCCAGCAGTCCCCCGGGACAGGGGACCGAAAAACTGTTTTTT.

The V call is TRBV7-2, the J call TRBJ2-2; 8 positions agree with TRBD2. Germline V gene sequence: CDR1 SGHTA, CDR2 FQGNSA. This CDR3 is built from 15 residues. The trim removed 1 base at V and 5 bases at J, leaving 3 bases unmatched. The CDR3 DNA follows: TGTGCCAGCAGCTTAGGTCCGGGAGGGACCGGGGAGCTGTTTTTT. This sequence encodes CASSLGPGGTGELFF.